This entry lists 21 T cell receptor beta chains sequenced from one sample in a study of response to subunit inactivated influenza vaccine. TCRdb redid the calling of the RT-PCR reads with MiXCR, one entry per CDR3 protein. This sample has around 320,000 distinct CDR3 sequences; over 20% occur once, and the top ten carry 10%. The specimen comprised PBMCs from blood, sampled less than 22 months after vaccination. The receptors derive from a man in his fifties or sixties who received an inactivated influenza vaccine.

This clonotype was seen many times. The CDR3 loop reads CASSLAQGQEAFF. The CDR3 region has the DNA TGTGCCAGCAGCCTTGCCCAGGGACAGGAAGCTTTCTTT. V and J are TRBV3-1 and TRBJ1-1, with 7 bases matching TRBD1. V dropped 4 bases and J dropped 8; count of bases not matched to a gene: 7. From germline, CDR1 is LGHDT and CDR2 YNNKEL (reference sequence). The CDR3 loop spans 13 amino acids.

This clonotype was seen ten or more times. This chain joins TRBV10-3 and TRBJ1-4, with D possibly matching TRBD1 (5 bases). Trimming cost V 10 bases and J 7 bases, with 13 bases left between them. The length of the CDR3 is 12 residues. Germline loops: CDR1 ENHRY, CDR2 SYGVKD. The CDR3 loop reads CATGGKGEKLFF. CDR3 sequence (DNA): TGTGCCACCGGGGGGAAGGGTGAAAAACTGTTTTTT.

This clonotype occurred a few times. The J gene is TRBJ1-1, the V gene TRBV15; perhaps TRBD1 as D (5 bases). V lost 0 bases to trimming and J lost 2 bases, with 16 bases between them. The CDR3 covers 17 residues. From germline, CDR1 is LNHNV and CDR2 YYDKDF (reference sequence). CDR3 loop: CATSRDRQGKINTEAFF. CDR3 DNA sequence: TGTGCCACCAGCAGAGATCGTCAGGGAAAGATAAACACTGAAGCTTTCTTT.

This clonotype was recorded a few times. The rearrangement joins TRBV20-1 to TRBJ2-7; 8 nucleotides agree with TRBD2. Germline values: CDR1 DFQATT, CDR2 SNEGSKA (reference sequence). The ends lost 2 bases at V and 7 bases at J; junction bases unmatched: 10. The CDR3 runs 14 residues. CDR3 nucleotide sequence: TGCAGTGCTAGACCTCCCCGGGAGGGTTGGGAGCAGTACTTC. Translating gives CSARPPREGWEQYF.

This clonotype was seen only a few times. J is TRBJ2-4 and V is TRBV7-2; possible D gene TRBD2, 6 bases. Germline CDR1 SGHTA, CDR2 FQGNSA. Trimming pared 3 bases from V and 9 bases from J, leaving 15 bases between. This CDR3 contains 14 residues. CDR3: CASSFTGTGSIQYF. CDR3 coding DNA: TGTGCCAGCAGCTTTACCGGGACTGGGAGCATTCAGTACTTC. The variable domain in full, with the rest retrieved from reference TRBV7-2 and TRBJ2-4, is GAGVSQSPSNKVTEKGKDVELRCDPISGHTALYWYRQSLGQGLEFLIYFQGNSAPDKSGLPSDRFSAERTGGSVSTLTIQRTQQEDSAVYLCASSFTGTGSIQYFGAGTRLSVL.

This clonotype has more than one count but fewer than ten. The chain joins TRBV6-5 to TRBJ1-1; D uncertain. The V end was cut by 4 bases, the J end by 1 base, with 13 bases between. Germline lookup yields CDR1 MNHEY and CDR2 SVGAGI. The CDR3 has 15 amino acids. For the CDR3, the DNA is TGTGCCAGCAGTTTGTTGGCCCGGCCGAACACTGAAGCTTTCTTT. This translates into CASSLLARPNTEAFF.

The chain employs TRBV29-1 and TRBJ1-1; D possibly corresponds to TRBD1 (6 bases). This CDR3 spans 12 amino acids. V was shortened by 7 bases and J by 11 bases, with 20 bases between the two germline ends. Looked up from germline, CDR1 is SQVTM and CDR2 is ANQGSEA. The CDR3, as DNA: TGCAGCGGAACAGGGCAGTATGTGGGGGCTTTCTTT. It codes for CSGTGQYVGAFF.

The chain joins TRBV12-3 or TRBV12-4 to TRBJ1-2, with 9 bases matching TRBD1. This CDR3 spans 16 amino acids. V was pared by 3 bases and J by 8 bases, with 13 bases of the junction left unmatched. The CDR3: CASSFYRGLGIGGYTF. The DNA for the CDR3 is TGTGCCAGCAGTTTTTACAGGGGGCTGGGCATAGGAGGCTACACCTTC.

V gene TRBV29-1 combines with J gene TRBJ1-1; weak D call: TRBD1 (6 bases). Between the trimmed V and J ends, which lost 3 bases and 3 bases, there was a span of 11 bases. CDR3 length: 13 residues. Per germline, CDR1 SQVTM and CDR2 ANQGSEA. The CDR3 region has the DNA TGCAGCGTTGAGAGGAGGGGGGACACTGAAGCTTTCTTT. This encodes CSVERRGDTEAFF.

A few counts support this clonotype. The rearrangement links TRBV10-3 to TRBJ1-2; possible D gene TRBD1, 6 bases. Germline CDR1 reads ENHRY; CDR2 reads SYGVKD. CDR3 size: 11 residues. Trimming took 7 bases from V and 8 from J, leaving 11 bases between them. CDR3 sequence (DNA): TGTGCCATCATAGGACAGACGGGCTACACCTTC. Translation gives CAIIGQTGYTF.

The J gene is TRBJ2-7, the V gene TRBV12-3 or TRBV12-4; 13 positions agree with TRBD2. Germline trimming cut 6 bases from V and 5 bases from J; bases unmatched to any gene: 4. The CDR3 is 14 amino acids. The DNA of the CDR3 is TGTGCCAGCAGCACTAGCGGGGGGGCCCACGAGCAGTACTTC. As protein: CASSTSGGAHEQYF.

The V call is TRBV7-9, the J call TRBJ2-7; D not certain. The CDR3 is 11 amino acids. Germline V lookup: CDR1 SEHNR, CDR2 FQNEAQ (reference sequence). V was trimmed by 6 bases and J by 4 bases, leaving 7 bases between them. CDR3 nucleotide sequence: TGTGCCAGCAGGGGCCAATACGAGCAGTACTTC. Protein: CASRGQYEQYF.

The rearrangement joins TRBV11-3 to TRBJ2-3; possibly TRBD2 for D (6 bases). The CDR3 covers 15 residues. V dropped 4 bases and J dropped 4 bases, with 15 bases sitting between them. The V gene's germline CDR1 is SGHNT and CDR2 YENEEA. The CDR3 loop is CASSYYGSPADTQYF. CDR3 sequence (DNA): TGTGCCAGCAGCTATTACGGGAGCCCCGCAGATACGCAGTATTTT.

The genes are TRBV6-6 and TRBJ1-6; D not resolved. Trimming took 5 bases from V and 7 from J, leaving 6 bases between them. CDR1 MNHNY and CDR2 SVGAGI come from the germline V gene (reference sequence). This CDR3 comprises 12 residues. The CDR3 nucleotides are TGTGCCAGCAGTCACATGAATTCACCCCTCCACTTT. Translating gives CASSHMNSPLHF.

Worth noting for this clonotype: The junction shows a germline mismatch at one end, possibly a read error. This chain connects TRBV10-1 to TRBJ2-1; 9 bases align to TRBD1. CDR3 length equals 15 residues. CDR1 is WNHNN and CDR2 is SYGVQD in the germline V gene (reference sequence). The CDR3 loop reads CARSDGTGLNNEQFF. CDR3 DNA: TGCGCCAGAAGTGATGGGACAGGGTTGAACAATGAGCAGTTCTTC.

The chain joins TRBV4-2 to TRBJ2-5; 8 nucleotides match TRBD2. Germline V lookup: CDR1 LGHNA, CDR2 YNFKEQ. V shed 1 base and J 2 bases; nucleotides not matched to a gene: 6. The CDR3 has 16 amino acids. CDR3 amino acids: CASSQVSSGGQETQYF. The CDR3 coding sequence is TGTGCCAGCAGCCAAGTTTCCAGCGGGGGTCAAGAGACCCAGTACTTC.

The V call is TRBV29-1, the J call TRBJ2-7; no firm D call. Germline V lookup: CDR1 SQVTM, CDR2 ANQGSEA. This CDR3 contains 11 residues. Trimming cost V 4 bases and J 3 bases, with 7 bases left between them. The CDR3 sequence is CSVGANYEQYF. The CDR3 bases are TGCAGCGTTGGGGCTAACTACGAGCAGTACTTC.

This clonotype showed up just a few times. The V gene is TRBV12-3 or TRBV12-4, the J gene TRBJ1-5; maybe TRBD1 (6 bases). V gave up 3 bases and J gave up 6 bases, with 12 bases separating them. This CDR3 contains 14 residues. CDR3 sequence (DNA): TGTGCCAGCAGTTTCCAGGGGCTGGGTCAGCCCCAGCATTTT. Its translation is CASSFQGLGQPQHF.

J is TRBJ2-3 and V is TRBV5-1; perhaps TRBD2 as D (6 bases). The CDR3 sequence is 16 residues long. CDR1 is SGHRS, CDR2 YFSETQ, per germline. Trimming took 3 bases from V and 1 from J, leaving 15 bases between them. The CDR3 nucleotides read TGCGCCAGCAGCTCCAAGGACGGGGGAGGCACAGATACGCAGTATTTT. Its translation: CASSSKDGGGTDTQYF.

CDR3 loop: CSARPGQGAAEAFF. In DNA form, the CDR3 reads TGCAGTGCTAGACCGGGACAGGGGGCGGCTGAAGCTTTCTTT. The genes are TRBV20-1 and TRBJ1-1; 12 bases align to TRBD1. The CDR3 covers 14 residues. V was pared by 2 bases and J by 6 bases, with 4 bases of the junction left unmatched. Germline V gives CDR1 DFQATT, CDR2 SNEGSKA (reference sequence).

This clonotype was seen ten or more times. This chain joins TRBV10-1 and TRBJ2-2, with 11 positions matching TRBD2. With 2 bases clipped from V and 5 bases from J, the junction kept 4 bases outside the gene matches. The CDR3 runs 16 residues. Per the germline V gene, CDR1 is WNHNN and CDR2 is SYGVQD (reference sequence). CDR3 DNA: TGCGCCAGCAGTGAGGGACTAGCGGGTCCAACCGGGGAGCTGTTTTTT. Its protein is CASSEGLAGPTGELFF.